Given below is one T cell receptor (beta chain) in context. Its antigen is not known. The assay was immunoSEQ multiplex PCR, and TCRdb's table has in-frame clones only and misses some. There are more than 95,000 clones in the sample; roughly 86% occur only once, and nearly 5% lies in the top ten. This record comes from a study of cytomegalovirus exposure and HLA in healthy donors. Separate from the roughly 700-subject first cohort was the approximately 110-subject validation cohort, to which the donors belonged. Between the trimmed V and J ends, which lost 4 bases and 3 bases, there was a span of 13 bases. Germline-derived CDR1 and CDR2 are GTSNPN and SVGIG (reference sequence). CDR3 length: 13 residues. Study-wide results and limits: Reports credit the classifier with highly specific, highly sensitive diagnosis of cytomegalovirus status.

The chain links TRBV30 to TRBJ2-7; D gene ambiguous. The receptor was isolated from a man aged 18 to 29 in good health and CMV-seronegative. Specimen: PBMCs. The CDR3 loop is CAWTARPDYEQYF. CDR3 nucleotide sequence: TGTGCCTGGACGGCTAGACCCGACTACGAGCAGTACTTC.